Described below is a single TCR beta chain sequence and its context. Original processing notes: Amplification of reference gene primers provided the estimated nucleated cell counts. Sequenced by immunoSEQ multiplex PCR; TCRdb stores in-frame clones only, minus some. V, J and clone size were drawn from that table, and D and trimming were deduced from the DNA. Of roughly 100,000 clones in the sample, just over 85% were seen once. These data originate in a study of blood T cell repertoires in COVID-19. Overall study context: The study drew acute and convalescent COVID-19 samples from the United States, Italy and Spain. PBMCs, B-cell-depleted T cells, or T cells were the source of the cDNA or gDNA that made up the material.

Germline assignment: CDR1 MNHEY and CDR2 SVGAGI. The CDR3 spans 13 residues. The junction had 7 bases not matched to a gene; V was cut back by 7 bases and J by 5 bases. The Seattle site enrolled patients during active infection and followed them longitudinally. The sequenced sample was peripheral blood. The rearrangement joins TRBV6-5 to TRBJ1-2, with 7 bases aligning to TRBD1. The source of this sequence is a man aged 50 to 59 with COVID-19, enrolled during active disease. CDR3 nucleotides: TGTGCCAGCAAGAGACAGGGCTGGTATGGCTACACCTTC. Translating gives CASKRQGWYGYTF.